This T cell receptor beta chain was sequenced during a study of control samples from healthy donors and cancer patients. TCRdb's copy holds only in-frame clones and misses some; the assay was immunoSEQ multiplex PCR. This table holds 130,000 or so clones, about 90% found once. Specimen: blood. The TCR originated in a man in his late teens or twenties in good health.

The chain's CDR3 is CASTLTTRYTQYF. The CDR3 region has the DNA TGTGCCAGCACCTTAACAACACGCTATACGCAGTATTTT. The rearrangement links TRBV6-5 to TRBJ2-3, with no clear D. Trimming removed 7 bases at V and 7 bases at J, with 15 bases between. Germline V gene sequence: CDR1 MNHEY, CDR2 SVGAGI. This CDR3 is 13 amino acids long.